Below are 8 T cell receptor beta chains sequenced from a single sample in a study of blood T cell repertoires in COVID-19 (TCRdb year 2020). The library was made by the immunoSEQ multiplex PCR assay. In its TCRdb copy, this immuneACCESS table keeps in-frame sequences only and misses some clones. Where compared with another copy, unresolved V genes explain less than half of these, and the others have no known cause. In all, the sample holds 650,000 to 800,000 clones, and 85% to 90% of those were seen once. The ten largest clonotypes hold roughly 0.25% of the sample. The sequencing input was peripheral blood. The receptor set was obtained from a woman in her late teens or twenties with acute or convalescent COVID-19.

The chain employs TRBV6-5 and TRBJ1-3; unclear D gene. CDR3 length equals 14 residues. Per the germline V gene, CDR1 is MNHEY and CDR2 is SVGAGI. Deletions cut 6 bases from V and 2 bases from J, with 11 bases between. CDR3 nucleotides: TGTGCCAGCAGCCTTAATTCTCCTGGAAACACCATATATTTT. The encoded protein is CASSLNSPGNTIYF.

The chain is built from TRBV5-5 and TRBJ2-5; possibly TRBD2 for D (6 bases). The CDR3 covers 13 residues. Trimming removed 4 bases at V and 1 base at J, with 8 bases between. CDR1 and CDR2 (germline): SGHKS, YYEKEE (reference sequence). The CDR3 here is CASSRDFQETQYF. The CDR3 DNA reads as TGTGCCAGCAGCAGGGACTTCCAAGAGACCCAGTACTTC.

V usage is TRBV6-5 and J usage is TRBJ1-6; unclear D gene. The ends were cut back, 7 bases at V and 10 bases at J, with 14 bases in the middle. The CDR3 extends over 13 amino acids. Germline V gives CDR1 MNHEY, CDR2 SVGAGI. This CDR3 is CASTRGVRSPLHF. The CDR3 DNA follows: TGTGCCAGCACCCGGGGAGTACGCTCACCCCTCCACTTT.

The chain has TRBV15 and TRBJ1-3, with 7 bases fitting TRBD1. Per the germline V gene, CDR1 is LNHNV and CDR2 is YYDKDF (reference sequence). J gave up 0 bases and V 6 bases, and 5 bases lay outside the gene matches. CDR3 length: 15 amino acids. CDR3 coding DNA: TGTGCCACCAGGACAGGGACCCACTCTGGAAACACCATATATTTT. It codes for CATRTGTHSGNTIYF.

The rearrangement joins TRBV12-2 to TRBJ1-4; TRBD1, the table's D call, was not compared with the DNA. TRBV12-2 is designated a pseudogene. The CDR3 contains 15 residues. CDR3 nucleotides: TGTGCAAGTCGCTTACCTGGGGCCTGCAATGAAAAACTGTTTTTT. Protein: CASRLPGACNEKLFF.

The chain links TRBV11-2 to TRBJ1-1; 10 bases match TRBD1. Trimming took 5 bases from V and 0 from J; bases not matched to a gene: 12. The CDR3 consists of 18 residues. CDR1 and CDR2 (germline): SGHAT, FQNNGV. CDR3 loop: CASSLAGQGGALNTEAFF. The CDR3 coding sequence is TGTGCCAGCAGCCTCGCAGGACAGGGGGGGGCATTGAACACTGAAGCTTTCTTT.

In the case of this clone: The sample carries other DNA sequences with the same CDR3. The chain's CDR3 is CASSIRGNTEAFF. The CDR3 region has the DNA TGTGCCAGTAGTATCAGGGGGAACACTGAAGCTTTCTTT. The V call is TRBV19, the J call TRBJ1-1; D perhaps matches TRBD1 (6 bases). The CDR3 extends over 13 amino acids. CDR1 is LNHDA, CDR2 SQIVND, per germline (reference sequence). V lost 3 bases, J lost 1 base, and 6 bases lay in between.

The gene calls are TRBV30 and TRBJ2-1; TRBD1 matches 8 bases. Trimming at V came to 2 bases and at J to 4 bases, leaving 7 bases not matched to a gene. The CDR3 runs to 15 residues. Germline V gene data show CDR1 as GTSNPN and CDR2 as SVGIG (reference sequence). In DNA form, the CDR3 reads TGTGCCTGGAGTTATCGGACAGGGACTTACAATGAGCAGTTCTTC. Protein sequence: CAWSYRTGTYNEQFF.